Listed here is a single TCR beta chain. Antigen unknown. Primers: 60 Vbeta forward and 13 Jbeta reverse. Clones were read by immunoSEQ multiplex PCR, and TCRdb kept only the in-frame ones, dropping some. The table records roughly 72,000 clones, around 74% of them present only once. The V gene end was trimmed by 8 bases and the J gene end by 4 bases; junction bases not matched to a gene: 9. This CDR3 region has 14 residues. CDR1 is MNHEY, CDR2 SVGAGI, per germline. This specimen comes from a study of cytomegalovirus exposure and HLA in healthy donors. Study results and caveats: The study labeled about 160 TCR beta chains cytomegalovirus-associated. V- and J-gene trimming in TCR beta was tied to a missense DCLRE1C variant by an analysis performed later. An ancestry cluster, one associated with Asian ancestry, reportedly showed fewer N-insertions than the 666-donor mean in a later analysis.

The clonotype comes from a human donor in good health. Sequenced material: PBMCs. The rearrangement joins TRBV6-5 to TRBJ2-7; TRBD2 agrees at 9 bases. CDR3 sequence reads: CASAPGGREYEQYF. CDR3 bases: TGTGCCAGCGCTCCGGGCGGGAGGGAATACGAGCAGTACTTC.